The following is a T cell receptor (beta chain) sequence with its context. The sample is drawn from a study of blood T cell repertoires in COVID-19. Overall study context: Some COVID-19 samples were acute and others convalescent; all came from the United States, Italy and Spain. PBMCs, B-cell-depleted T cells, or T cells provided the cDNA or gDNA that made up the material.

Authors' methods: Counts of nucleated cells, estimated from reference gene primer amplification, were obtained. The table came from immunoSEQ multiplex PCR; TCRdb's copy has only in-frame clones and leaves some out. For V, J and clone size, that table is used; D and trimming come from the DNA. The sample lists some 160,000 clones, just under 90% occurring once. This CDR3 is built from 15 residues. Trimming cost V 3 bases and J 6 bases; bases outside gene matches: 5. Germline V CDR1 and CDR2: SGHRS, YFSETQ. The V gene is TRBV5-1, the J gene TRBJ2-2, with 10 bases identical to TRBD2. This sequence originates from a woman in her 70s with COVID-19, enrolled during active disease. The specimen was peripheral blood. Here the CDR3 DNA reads TGCGCCAGCAGCTACAGCGGGGGGGCGTCCGGGGAGCTGTTTTTT. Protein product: CASSYSGGASGELFF.